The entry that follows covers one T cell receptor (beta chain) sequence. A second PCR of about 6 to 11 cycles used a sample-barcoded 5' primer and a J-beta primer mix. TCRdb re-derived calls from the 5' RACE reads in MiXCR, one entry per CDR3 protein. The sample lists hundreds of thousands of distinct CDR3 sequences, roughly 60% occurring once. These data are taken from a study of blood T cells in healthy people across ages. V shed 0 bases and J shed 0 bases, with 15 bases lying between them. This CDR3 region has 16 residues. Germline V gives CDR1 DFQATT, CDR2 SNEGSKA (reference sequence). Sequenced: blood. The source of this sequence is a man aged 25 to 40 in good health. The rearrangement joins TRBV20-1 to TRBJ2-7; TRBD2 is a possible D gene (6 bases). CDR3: CSARDSITSPSYEQYF. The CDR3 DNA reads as TGCAGTGCTAGAGATTCGATCACTAGCCCCTCCTACGAGCAGTACTTC.